This T cell receptor (beta chain) was observed in a study of control samples from healthy donors and cancer patients. Only in-frame clones appear in the TCRdb table, and some are missing; sequencing was by immunoSEQ multiplex PCR. There are around 150,000 clones in the sample; roughly nine tenths occur only once, and around 4.6% lies in the top ten. CDR1 is MGHDK and CDR2 is SYGVNS in the germline V gene. V shed 2 bases and J shed 4 bases, with 23 bases lying between them. The CDR3 spans 18 residues. Material: blood. The receptor's source is a young man in good health. The rearrangement links TRBV25-1 to TRBJ2-5; D call uncertain. The CDR3 is CASSEARDSRLWIETQYF. The CDR3 DNA reads as TGTGCCAGCAGTGAAGCAAGGGATAGCCGGCTATGGATAGAGACCCAGTACTTC.